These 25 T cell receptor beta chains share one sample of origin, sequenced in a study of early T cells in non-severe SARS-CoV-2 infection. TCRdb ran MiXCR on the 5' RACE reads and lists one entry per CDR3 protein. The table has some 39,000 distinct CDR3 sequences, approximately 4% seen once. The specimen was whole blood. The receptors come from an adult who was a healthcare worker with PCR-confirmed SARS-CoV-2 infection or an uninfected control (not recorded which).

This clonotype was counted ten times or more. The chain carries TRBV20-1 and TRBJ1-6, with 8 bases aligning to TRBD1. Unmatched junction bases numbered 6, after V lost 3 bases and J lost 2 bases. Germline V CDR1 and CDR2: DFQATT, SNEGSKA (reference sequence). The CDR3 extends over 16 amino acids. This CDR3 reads CSASQLGQAYNSPLHF. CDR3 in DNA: TGCAGTGCTAGCCAACTGGGACAGGCCTATAATTCACCCCTCCACTTT.

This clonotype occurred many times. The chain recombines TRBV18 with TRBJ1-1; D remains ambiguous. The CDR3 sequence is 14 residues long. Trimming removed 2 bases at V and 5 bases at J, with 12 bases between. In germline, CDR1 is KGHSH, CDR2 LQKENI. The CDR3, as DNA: TGTGCCAGCTCACCAAGGAAGGAAGGGACTGAAGCTTTCTTT. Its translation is CASSPRKEGTEAFF.

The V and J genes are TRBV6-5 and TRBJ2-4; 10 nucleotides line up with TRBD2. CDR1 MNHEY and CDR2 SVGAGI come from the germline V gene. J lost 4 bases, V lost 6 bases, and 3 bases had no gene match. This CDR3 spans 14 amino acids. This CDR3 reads CASSLLAGKNIQYF. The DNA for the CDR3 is TGTGCCAGCAGCCTACTAGCGGGGAAAAACATTCAGTACTTC.

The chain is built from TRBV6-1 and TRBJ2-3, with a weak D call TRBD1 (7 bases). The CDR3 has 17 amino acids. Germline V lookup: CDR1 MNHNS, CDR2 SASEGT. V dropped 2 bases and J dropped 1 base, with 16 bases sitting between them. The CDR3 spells CASSEKGRGQRTDTQYF. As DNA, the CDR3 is TGTGCCAGCAGTGAAAAGGGGCGGGGACAGCGCACAGATACGCAGTATTTT.

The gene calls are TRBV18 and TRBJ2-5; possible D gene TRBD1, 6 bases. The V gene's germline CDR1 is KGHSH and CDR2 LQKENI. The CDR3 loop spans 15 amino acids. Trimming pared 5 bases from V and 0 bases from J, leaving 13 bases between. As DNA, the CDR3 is TGTGCCAGCTCATTGACCGGGACAAACCAAGAGACCCAGTACTTC. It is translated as CASSLTGTNQETQYF.

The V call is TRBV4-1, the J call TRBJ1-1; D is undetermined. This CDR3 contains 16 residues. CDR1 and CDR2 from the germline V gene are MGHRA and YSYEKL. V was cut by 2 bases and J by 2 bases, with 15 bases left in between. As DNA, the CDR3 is TGCGCCAGCAGCCAAATCGACATGGGGTTTAACACTGAAGCTTTCTTT. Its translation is CASSQIDMGFNTEAFF.

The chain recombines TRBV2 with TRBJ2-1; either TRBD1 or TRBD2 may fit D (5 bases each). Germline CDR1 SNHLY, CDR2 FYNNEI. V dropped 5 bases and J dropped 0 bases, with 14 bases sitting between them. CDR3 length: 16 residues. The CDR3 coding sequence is TGTGCCAGCAGTCGTCCAGCAGGGAGCTCCTACAATGAGCAGTTCTTC. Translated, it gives CASSRPAGSSYNEQFF.

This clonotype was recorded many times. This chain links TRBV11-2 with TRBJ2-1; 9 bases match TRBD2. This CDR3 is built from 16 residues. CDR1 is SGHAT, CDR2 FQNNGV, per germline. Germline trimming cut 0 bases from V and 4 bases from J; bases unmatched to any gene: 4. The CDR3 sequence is CASSLEGTSRYNEQFF. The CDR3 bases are TGTGCCAGCAGCTTAGAGGGGACTAGCCGATACAATGAGCAGTTCTTC.

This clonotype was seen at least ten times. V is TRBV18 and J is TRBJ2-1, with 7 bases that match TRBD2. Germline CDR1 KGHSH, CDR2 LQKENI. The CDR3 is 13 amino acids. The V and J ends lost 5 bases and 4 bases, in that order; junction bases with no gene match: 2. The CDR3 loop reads CASSASGYNEQFF. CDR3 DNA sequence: TGTGCCAGCTCAGCTAGCGGATACAATGAGCAGTTCTTC.

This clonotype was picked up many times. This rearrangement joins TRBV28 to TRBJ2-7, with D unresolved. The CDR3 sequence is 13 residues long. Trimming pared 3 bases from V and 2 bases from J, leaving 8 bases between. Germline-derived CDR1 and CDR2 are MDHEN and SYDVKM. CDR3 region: CASSFSQTYEQYF. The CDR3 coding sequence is TGTGCCAGCAGTTTTAGCCAGACCTACGAGCAGTACTTC.

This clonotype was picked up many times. CDR3 sequence reads: CSVENWDPNGYTF. CDR3 bases: TGCAGCGTTGAGAACTGGGACCCCAATGGCTACACCTTC. The chain couples TRBV29-1 to TRBJ1-2; possibly TRBD1 for D (5 bases). V was cut by 3 bases and J by 6 bases, with 14 bases left in between. CDR1 and CDR2 (germline): SQVTM, ANQGSEA. The CDR3 runs to 13 residues.

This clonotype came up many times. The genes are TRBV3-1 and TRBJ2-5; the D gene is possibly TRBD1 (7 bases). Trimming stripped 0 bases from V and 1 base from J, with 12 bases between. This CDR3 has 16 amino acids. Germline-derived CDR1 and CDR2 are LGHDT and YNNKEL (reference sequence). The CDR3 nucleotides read TGTGCCAGCAGCCAAGACAGGGGGGCGGCCCAAGAGACCCAGTACTTC. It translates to CASSQDRGAAQETQYF.

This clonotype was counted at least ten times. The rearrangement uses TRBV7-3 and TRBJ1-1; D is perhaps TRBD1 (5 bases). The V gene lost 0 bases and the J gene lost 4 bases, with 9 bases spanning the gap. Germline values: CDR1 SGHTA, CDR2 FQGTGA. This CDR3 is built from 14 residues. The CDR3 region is CASSLTSRVTEAFF. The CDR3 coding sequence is TGTGCCAGCAGCTTAACGAGCAGGGTCACTGAAGCTTTCTTT.

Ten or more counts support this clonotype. CDR3 loop: CASSTTGTGAYEQYF. The CDR3 nucleotides read TGTGCCAGCAGTACGACCGGGACAGGGGCCTACGAGCAGTACTTC. V and J are TRBV12-3 or TRBV12-4 and TRBJ2-7, with 10 bases matching TRBD1. CDR3 size: 15 residues. J gave up 2 bases and V 5 bases, and 6 bases lay outside the gene matches.

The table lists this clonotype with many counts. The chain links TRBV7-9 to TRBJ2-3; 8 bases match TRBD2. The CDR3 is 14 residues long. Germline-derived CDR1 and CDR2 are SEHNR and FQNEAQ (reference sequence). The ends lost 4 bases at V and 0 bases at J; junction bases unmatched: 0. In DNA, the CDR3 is TGTGCCAGCAGCTCTAGCGGGAGCACAGATACGCAGTATTTT. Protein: CASSSSGSTDTQYF.

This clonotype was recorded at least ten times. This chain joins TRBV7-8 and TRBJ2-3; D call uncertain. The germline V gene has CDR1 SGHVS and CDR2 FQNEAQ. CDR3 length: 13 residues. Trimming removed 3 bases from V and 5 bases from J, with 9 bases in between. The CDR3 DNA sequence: TGTGCCAGCAGCTTGTGGGGAAAAGATACGCAGTATTTT. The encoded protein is CASSLWGKDTQYF. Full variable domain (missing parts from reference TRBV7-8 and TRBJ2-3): GAGVSQSPRYKVAKRGQDVALRCDPISGHVSLFWYQQALGQGPEFLTYFQNEAQLDKSGLPSDRFFAERPEGSVSTLKIQRTQQEDSAVYLCASSLWGKDTQYFGPGTRLTVL.

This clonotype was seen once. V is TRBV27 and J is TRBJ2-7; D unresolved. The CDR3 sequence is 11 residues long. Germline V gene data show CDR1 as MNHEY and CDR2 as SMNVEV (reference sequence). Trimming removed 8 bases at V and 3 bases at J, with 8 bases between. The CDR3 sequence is CASPPLYEQYF. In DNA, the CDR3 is TGTGCCAGCCCCCCCCTCTACGAGCAGTACTTC.

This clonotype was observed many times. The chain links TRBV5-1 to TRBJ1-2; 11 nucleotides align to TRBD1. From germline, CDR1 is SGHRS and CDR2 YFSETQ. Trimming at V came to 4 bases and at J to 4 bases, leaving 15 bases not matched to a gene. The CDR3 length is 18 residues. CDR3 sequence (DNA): TGCGCCAGCAGCCAGGAGAGACCGGGACAGGGGGAAGGCTATGGCTACACCTTC. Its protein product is CASSQERPGQGEGYGYTF.

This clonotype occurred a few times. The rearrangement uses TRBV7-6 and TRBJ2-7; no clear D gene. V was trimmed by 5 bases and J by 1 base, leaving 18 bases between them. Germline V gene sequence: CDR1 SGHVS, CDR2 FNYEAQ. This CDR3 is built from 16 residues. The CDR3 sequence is CASSPTTWKGSYEQYF. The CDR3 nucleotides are TGTGCCAGCAGCCCTACCACGTGGAAGGGATCCTACGAGCAGTACTTC.

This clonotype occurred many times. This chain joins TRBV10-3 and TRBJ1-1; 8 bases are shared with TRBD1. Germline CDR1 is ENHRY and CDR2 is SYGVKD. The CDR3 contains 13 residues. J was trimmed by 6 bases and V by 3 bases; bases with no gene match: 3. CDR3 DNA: TGTGCCATCAGTGACAGGGGGCTATCTGAAGCTTTCTTT. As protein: CAISDRGLSEAFF.

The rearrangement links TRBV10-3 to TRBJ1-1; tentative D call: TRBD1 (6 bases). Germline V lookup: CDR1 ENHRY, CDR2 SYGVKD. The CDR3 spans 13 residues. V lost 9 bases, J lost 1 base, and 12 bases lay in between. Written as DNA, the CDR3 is TGTGCCATACGGGACACCGCGAACACTGAAGCTTTCTTT. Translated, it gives CAIRDTANTEAFF.

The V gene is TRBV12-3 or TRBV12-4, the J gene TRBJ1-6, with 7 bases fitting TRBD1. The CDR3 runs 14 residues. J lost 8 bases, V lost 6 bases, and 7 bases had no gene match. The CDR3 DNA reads TGTGCCAGCAGCTGGACAGGAGCTGATTCACCCCTCCACTTT. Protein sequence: CASSWTGADSPLHF.

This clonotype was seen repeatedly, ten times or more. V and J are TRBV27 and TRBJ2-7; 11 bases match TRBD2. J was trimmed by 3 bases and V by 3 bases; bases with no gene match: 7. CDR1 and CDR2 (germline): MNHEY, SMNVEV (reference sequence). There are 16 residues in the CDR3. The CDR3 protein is CASSFLTSGVLYEQYF. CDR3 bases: TGTGCCAGCAGTTTCCTGACTAGCGGGGTGCTCTACGAGCAGTACTTC.

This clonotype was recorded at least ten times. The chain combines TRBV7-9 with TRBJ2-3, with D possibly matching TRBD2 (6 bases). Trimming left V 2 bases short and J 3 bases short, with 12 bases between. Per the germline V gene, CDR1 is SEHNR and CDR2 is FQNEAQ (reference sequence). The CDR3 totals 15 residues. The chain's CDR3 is CASSLRDSRTDTQYF. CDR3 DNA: TGTGCCAGCAGCTTAAGGGACTCCCGTACAGATACGCAGTATTTT.

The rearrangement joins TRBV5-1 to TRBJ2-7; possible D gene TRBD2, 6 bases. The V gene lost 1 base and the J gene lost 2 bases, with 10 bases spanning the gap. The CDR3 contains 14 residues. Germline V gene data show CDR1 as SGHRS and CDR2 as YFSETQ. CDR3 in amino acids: CASSLIGSTYEQYF. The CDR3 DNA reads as TGCGCCAGCAGCTTGATCGGGAGCACCTACGAGCAGTACTTC.